This TCR beta chain was profiled in a study of blood T cell repertoires in COVID-19. There are 14 residues in the CDR3. The ends were cut back, 6 bases at V and 2 bases at J, with 13 bases in the middle. CDR1 is WNHNN, CDR2 SYGVQD, per germline (reference sequence). The protocol was immunoSEQ multiplex PCR, while the TCRdb copy is restricted to in-frame clones and leaves out a portion. The sample lists some 200,000 clones, 81% occurring once. The source is a man aged 40-49 years who had recovered from COVID-19. The sample was PBMCs or T cells enriched from blood (not recorded which). This chain links TRBV10-1 with TRBJ1-1; maybe TRBD1 (6 bases). CDR3 loop: CASRSTGGNTEAFF. Here the CDR3 DNA reads TGCGCCAGCAGATCGACAGGCGGTAACACTGAAGCTTTCTTT.